This record concerns one T cell receptor beta chain sequence. What it binds is unknown. This sample was taken from a study of OX40 agonist ivuxolimab in advanced cancers. Across the study: Ivuxolimab, which patients received intravenously every 2 weeks, was dosed at 0.01 to 10 mg/kg.

Findings and limits, study-wide: The study found that CD8+ T cells averaged more expanded clones than CD4+.

V shed 3 bases, J shed 4 bases, and the junction held 7 bases outside the gene matches. Germline-derived CDR1 and CDR2 are MNHNS and SASEGT. This CDR3 comprises 15 residues. The method was immunoSEQ multiplex PCR; TCRdb's version includes in-frame clones alone and lacks a portion of them. The sample has 76,000 or so clones, about 93% seen once. The TCR comes from an adult with an advanced solid tumor such as melanoma, head and neck, liver or kidney cancer. The chain has TRBV6-1 and TRBJ1-1, with 8 bases fitting TRBD1. The sequencing used CD4+ or CD8+ T cells sorted from blood, collected in a trial of the OX40 agonist ivuxolimab. The CDR3 is CASSERNRGGTEAFF. The CDR3 DNA is TGTGCCAGCAGTGAGAGAAACAGGGGGGGCACTGAAGCTTTCTTT.